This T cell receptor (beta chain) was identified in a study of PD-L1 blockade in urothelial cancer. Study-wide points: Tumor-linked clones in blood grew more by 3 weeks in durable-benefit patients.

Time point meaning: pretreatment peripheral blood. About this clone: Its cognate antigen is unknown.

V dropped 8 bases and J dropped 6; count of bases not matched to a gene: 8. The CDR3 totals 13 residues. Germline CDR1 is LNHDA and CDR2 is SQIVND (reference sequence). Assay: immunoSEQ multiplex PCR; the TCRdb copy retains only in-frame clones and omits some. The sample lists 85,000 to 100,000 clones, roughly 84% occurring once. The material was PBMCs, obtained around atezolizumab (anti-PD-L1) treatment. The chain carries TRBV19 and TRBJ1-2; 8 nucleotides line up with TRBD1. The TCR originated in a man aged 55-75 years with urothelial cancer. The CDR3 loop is CASSPGGLDGYTF. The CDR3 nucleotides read TGTGCCAGTTCACCAGGGGGCCTCGATGGCTACACCTTC.